What follows are 28 T cell receptor beta chains derived from one specimen sequenced in a study of blood T cell repertoires in COVID-19 (dated by TCRdb to 2018 to 2021). The method was the immunoSEQ multiplex PCR assay. As stored in TCRdb, this immuneACCESS dataset retains in-frame rearrangements with V and J assigned. A fraction of the clones does not appear; measured against another copy, unresolved V genes explain less than half of the discrepancy, and the remainder lacks a known reason. Recorded for this sample are more than 95,000 clones; approximately 85% of them occurred a single time. The leading ten clones occupy around 4.1% of the sample. Sequenced sample: peripheral blood. The receptor source for this set is a man aged 50-60 years with acute or convalescent COVID-19.

The rearrangement joins TRBV7-3 to TRBJ2-1, with 7 bases fitting TRBD2. Germline trimming cut 2 bases from V and 1 base from J; bases unmatched to any gene: 2. The CDR3 runs to 15 residues. CDR1 and CDR2 from the germline V gene are SGHTA and FQGTGA. CDR3 coding DNA: TGTGCCAGCAGCTTAGGGGGAGGGTCCTACAATGAGCAGTTCTTC. Translation: CASSLGGGSYNEQFF.

This rearrangement joins TRBV30 to TRBJ2-1, with no clear D. V was trimmed by 2 bases and J by 8 bases, leaving 7 bases between them. Germline V gene data show CDR1 as GTSNPN and CDR2 as SVGIG (reference sequence). The length of the CDR3 is 11 residues. The CDR3 region is CAWSYLHEQFF. The CDR3 nucleotides are TGTGCCTGGAGTTACTTACATGAGCAGTTCTTC.

The J gene is TRBJ2-3, the V gene TRBV11-2; tentatively, D is TRBD1 (6 bases). V lost 5 bases and J 6 bases, leaving 21 bases between the germline ends. The CDR3 runs 16 residues. Per the germline V gene, CDR1 is SGHAT and CDR2 is FQNNGV. The CDR3, as DNA: TGTGCCAGCAGCCCTCGCCGGGACATGAGAGCGGATACGCAGTATTTT. It translates to CASSPRRDMRADTQYF. The full variable domain, in which reference TRBV11-2 and TRBJ2-3 provide the parts outside the CDR3, is EAGVAQSPRYKIIEKRQSVAFWCNPISGHATLYWYQQILGQGPKLLIQFQNNGVVDDSQLPKDRFSAERLKGVDSTLKIQPAKLEDSAVYLCASSPRRDMRADTQYFGPGTRLTVL.

The CDR3 region has the DNA TGTGCCAGCAGCAAGGGGACTAGCGGGGGACACAATGAGCAGTTCTTC. It is translated as CASSKGTSGGHNEQFF. This sequence joins TRBV21-1 and TRBJ2-1; TRBD2, as called in the table, went unchecked against the DNA. TRBV21-1 corresponds to a pseudogene. The CDR3 consists of 16 residues.

The chain is built from TRBV18 and TRBJ1-1; 7 bases agree with TRBD1. CDR3 size: 17 residues. Looked up from germline, CDR1 is KGHSH and CDR2 is LQKENI. V lost 1 base to trimming and J lost 4 bases; unmatched junction nucleotides: 12. CDR3 nucleotide sequence: TGTGCCAGCTCACCACGGAATGAGGGGGCGGGGGGCACTGAAGCTTTCTTT. It encodes CASSPRNEGAGGTEAFF.

The chain recombines TRBV21-1 with TRBJ1-5. TRBV21-1 is a recognized pseudogene. The CDR3 runs to 17 residues. CDR3 DNA: TGTGCCAGCCGGGAGAACGGGCGATCGGTGGGCAATCAGCCCCAGCATTTT. It specifies CASRENGRSVGNQPQHF.

This clone was counted only a few times. The rearrangement joins TRBV28 to TRBJ2-2, with D tentatively TRBD1 (6 bases). The V and J ends lost 7 bases and 6 bases respectively, with 18 bases between them. Germline assignment: CDR1 MDHEN and CDR2 SYDVKM. The CDR3 spans 15 residues. As DNA, the CDR3 is TGTGCCAGCAACCCATCGCAGGGGCGCGCCGGGGAGCTGTTTTTT. Its protein product is CASNPSQGRAGELFF.

The chain recombines TRBV11-2 with TRBJ2-7; 9 positions agree with TRBD2. J gave up 4 bases and V 5 bases, and 12 bases lay outside the gene matches. There are 16 residues in the CDR3. The V gene's germline CDR1 is SGHAT and CDR2 FQNNGV. This CDR3 is CASSRGMSGGKYEQYF. CDR3 nucleotides: TGTGCCAGCAGCCGTGGGATGAGCGGGGGGAAGTACGAGCAGTACTTC.

With regard to this clone: At one of its ends the junction is not consistent with the germline gene, which may arise from a read error. The genes are TRBV7-7 and TRBJ2-5; a weak D match, TRBD2 (5 bases). The CDR3 is 14 residues long. Per germline, CDR1 SSHAT and CDR2 FNYEAQ (reference sequence). CDR3 region: CASSLTRVGETQYF. The CDR3 DNA sequence: TGTGCTAGCAGCTTAACGAGGGTAGGGGAGACCCAGTACTTC.

The chain employs TRBV6-1 and TRBJ1-4, with D perhaps matching TRBD1 (5 bases). The CDR3 length is 14 residues. With 0 bases removed from V and 8 bases from J, the gap between germline ends came to 10 bases. Germline CDR1 is MNHNS and CDR2 is SASEGT. In DNA, the CDR3 is TGTGCCAGCAGTGAAGCGCAGGGTGGGGAAAAACTGTTTTTT. Its translation is CASSEAQGGEKLFF.

The genes are TRBV6-1 and TRBJ1-4; the D is unclear. V was trimmed by 2 bases and J by 2 bases, leaving 9 bases between them. There are 15 residues in the CDR3. Per the germline V gene, CDR1 is MNHNS and CDR2 is SASEGT. The CDR3: CASSEWRSTNEKLFF. CDR3 sequence (DNA): TGTGCCAGCAGTGAATGGCGGAGTACTAATGAAAAACTGTTTTTT.

The chain employs TRBV20-1 and TRBJ2-5; weak D call: TRBD2 (5 bases). Germline V gene lookup returns CDR1 DFQATT and CDR2 SNEGSKA (reference sequence). This CDR3 spans 10 amino acids. Trimming cost V 7 bases and J 7 bases, with 10 bases left between them. CDR3 in amino acids: CSVQRATQYF. DNA for the CDR3: TGCAGTGTGCAGAGGGCGACCCAGTACTTC.

The chain has TRBV19 and TRBJ2-6, with 9 bases lining up with TRBD1. Germline V lookup: CDR1 LNHDA, CDR2 SQIVND (reference sequence). This CDR3 comprises 17 residues. V gave up 6 bases and J gave up 2 bases; unmatched junction bases: 8. CDR3 residues: CASSLPGTGTGANVLTF. The CDR3 coding sequence is TGTGCCAGTAGCCTGCCCGGGACAGGGACTGGGGCCAACGTCCTGACTTTC.

The chain links TRBV20-1 to TRBJ2-3; D not certain. The CDR3 has 14 residues. Germline-derived CDR1 and CDR2 are DFQATT and SNEGSKA (reference sequence). Trimming removed 6 bases from V and 3 bases from J, with 16 bases in between. The CDR3 nucleotides read TGCAGTGCAAGTGACCCGCTAGGTACAGATACGCAGTATTTT. Amino acid sequence: CSASDPLGTDTQYF.

This chain joins TRBV27 and TRBJ1-2; 8 bases map to TRBD1. CDR3 length: 15 amino acids. From germline, CDR1 is MNHEY and CDR2 SMNVEV (reference sequence). V gave up 2 bases and J gave up 8 bases; unmatched junction bases: 10. The CDR3 DNA sequence: TGTGCCAGCAGTTTAGGGGGGACAGGCCTTAGAGGCTACACCTTC. Its protein is CASSLGGTGLRGYTF.

V and J are TRBV7-3 and TRBJ2-5; maybe TRBD1 (7 bases). Germline V gene data show CDR1 as SGHTA and CDR2 as FQGTGA. V lost 5 bases, J lost 2 bases, and 15 bases lay in between. The CDR3 covers 15 residues. In DNA form, the CDR3 reads TGTGCCAGCAGCCCCCAGGGGGGAGGTCAAGAGACCCAGTACTTC. Its translation: CASSPQGGGQETQYF.

Details on this clone: An end of the junction differs from the germline gene, which may be a read error. The chain employs TRBV18 and TRBJ1-1, with D possibly being TRBD1 (5 bases). The CDR3 length is 13 residues. The V gene's germline CDR1 is KGHSH and CDR2 LQKENI. The CDR3 spells CASLNGQDTEAFF. The CDR3 DNA reads TGTGCCAGCTTGAATGGACAAGACACCGAAGCTTTCTTT.

This chain uses TRBV25-1 with TRBJ2-7; the match to TRBD1 covers 8 bases. Germline V gives CDR1 MGHDK, CDR2 SYGVNS. Losses at the gene ends were 4 bases for V and 4 bases for J; bases not matched to a gene: 0. The CDR3 has 12 amino acids. CDR3 nucleotides: TGTGCCAGCAGTGGGGACAGGTACGAGCAGTACTTC. It yields the protein CASSGDRYEQYF.

This clone was counted only a few times. The chain links TRBV2 to TRBJ2-1; 8 bases align to TRBD2. V trimming: 3 bases; J trimming: 9 bases; junction bases outside the gene matches: 10. The CDR3 totals 15 residues. CDR1 is SNHLY and CDR2 is FYNNEI in the germline V gene. CDR3 bases: TGTGCCAGCAGTGAGGGCGGGAGGCTCGTCGCTGAGCAGTTCTTC. It specifies CASSEGGRLVAEQFF.

CDR3 bases: TGTGCCAGCAAAGGACTAGCGAACACAGATACGCAGTATTTT. Protein product: CASKGLANTDTQYF. The genes are TRBV27 and TRBJ2-3, with 9 bases aligning to TRBD2. The V and J ends lost 7 bases and 2 bases, in that order; junction bases with no gene match: 4. Germline CDR1 and CDR2: MNHEY and SMNVEV (reference sequence). CDR3 length: 14 amino acids.

The chain recombines TRBV6-5 with TRBJ1-2, with D possibly TRBD1 on 5 matching bases. Trimming took off 0 bases at V and 6 bases at J, with 8 bases between the two ends. The germline V gene has CDR1 MNHEY and CDR2 SVGAGI. The CDR3 runs 13 residues. DNA of the CDR3: TGTGCCAGCAGTTACTCGGAAGGGGATGGCTACACCTTC. It is translated as CASSYSEGDGYTF.

The sample holds one count of this clone. The CDR3 reads CSASPPGPLNQPQHF. CDR3 DNA: TGCAGTGCTAGTCCACCAGGGCCACTCAATCAGCCCCAGCATTTT. The rearrangement uses TRBV20-1 and TRBJ1-5, with a possible D match to TRBD1 (5 bases). V dropped 3 bases and J dropped 3 bases, with 15 bases sitting between them. Germline CDR1 DFQATT, CDR2 SNEGSKA (reference sequence). This CDR3 is built from 15 residues.

The chain links TRBV5-1 to TRBJ2-7; no clear D. Germline CDR1 SGHRS, CDR2 YFSETQ. CDR3 length equals 13 residues. V shed 1 base and J shed 4 bases, with 9 bases lying between them. CDR3 in amino acids: CASSLSADYEQYF. The DNA of the CDR3 is TGCGCCAGCAGCTTGTCGGCGGATTACGAGCAGTACTTC.

The chain uses TRBV10-3 and TRBJ2-3; possibly TRBD1 for D (6 bases). Trimming removed 6 bases from V and 5 bases from J, with 24 bases in between. This CDR3 has 17 residues. CDR1 is ENHRY, CDR2 SYGVKD, per germline. The CDR3 loop reads CAISRTQGSGIGDTQYF. The CDR3 bases are TGTGCCATCAGCCGTACCCAGGGGTCTGGTATTGGAGATACGCAGTATTTT.

This sequence joins TRBV6-6 and TRBJ1-4; D unclear. The CDR3 is 14 amino acids. Germline V gene lookup returns CDR1 MNHNY and CDR2 SVGAGI (reference sequence). V gave up 2 bases and J gave up 4 bases, with 8 bases separating them. The CDR3 DNA reads as TGTGCCAGCAGTTACCGCCCTAGTAATGAAAAACTGTTTTTT. It specifies CASSYRPSNEKLFF.

The chain recombines TRBV10-3 with TRBJ2-3; D perhaps matches TRBD2 (6 bases). Germline CDR1 reads ENHRY; CDR2 reads SYGVKD. The CDR3 has 16 residues. Trimming shortened V by 6 bases and J by 2 bases, and 18 bases separated the two germline ends. CDR3 in amino acids: CAISATGAGSTDTQYF. CDR3 bases: TGTGCCATCAGCGCCACCGGGGCGGGGTCCACAGATACGCAGTATTTT.

The rearrangement joins TRBV7-9 to TRBJ2-7; TRBD1 might be the D (5 bases). V was clipped by 3 bases and J by 2 bases, with 11 bases between them. The CDR3 covers 14 residues. Per germline, CDR1 SEHNR and CDR2 FQNEAQ (reference sequence). The chain's CDR3 is CASSFGAGTYEQYF. CDR3 coding DNA: TGTGCCAGCAGCTTCGGAGCAGGGACCTACGAGCAGTACTTC.

This chain connects TRBV28 to TRBJ1-5; TRBD1 might be the D (5 bases). This CDR3 spans 15 amino acids. V was clipped by 6 bases and J by 2 bases, with 14 bases between them. The germline V gene encodes CDR1 MDHEN and CDR2 SYDVKM. CDR3 amino acids: CASSPAGLGNQPQHF. DNA for the CDR3: TGTGCCAGCAGCCCCGCAGGGTTGGGCAATCAGCCCCAGCATTTT. The full variable domain, its missing parts supplied by reference TRBV28 and TRBJ1-5, is DVKVTQSSRYLVKRTGEKVFLECVQDMDHENMFWYRQDPGLGLRLIYFSYDVKMKEKGDIPEGYSVSREKKERFSLILESASTNQTSMYLCASSPAGLGNQPQHFGDGTRLSIL.